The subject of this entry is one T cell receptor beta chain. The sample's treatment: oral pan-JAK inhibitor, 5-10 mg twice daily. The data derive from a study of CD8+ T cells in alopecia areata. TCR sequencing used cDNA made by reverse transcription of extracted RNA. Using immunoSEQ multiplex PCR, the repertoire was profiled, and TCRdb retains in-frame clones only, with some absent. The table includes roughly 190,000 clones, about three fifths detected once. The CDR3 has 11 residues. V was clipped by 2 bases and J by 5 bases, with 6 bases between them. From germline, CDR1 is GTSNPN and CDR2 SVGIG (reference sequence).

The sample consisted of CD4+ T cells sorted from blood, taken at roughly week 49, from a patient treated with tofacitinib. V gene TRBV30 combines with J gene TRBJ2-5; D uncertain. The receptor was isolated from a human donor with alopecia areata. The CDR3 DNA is TGTGCCTGGAGTAAAGCGGAGACCCAGTACTTC. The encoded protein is CAWSKAETQYF.